Here is one TCR beta chain with its context. This sample was included in a study of blood T cell repertoires in COVID-19. Study-wide context: The United States, Italy and Spain provided the acute and convalescent COVID-19 samples. In each case, the material was cDNA or gDNA derived from T cells, B-cell-depleted T cells, or PBMCs.

In the original workflow: Quantification of nucleated cells was approximated via reference gene primer amplification. TCRdb keeps only in-frame clones here, not all; method: immunoSEQ multiplex PCR. V and J calls and clone size follow that table, whereas D and trimming were derived from the DNA. Among tens of thousands of clones listed, more than 75% were seen once. This CDR3 comprises 14 residues. Germline V gene sequence: CDR1 SGHNT, CDR2 YENEEA. Trimming cost V 6 bases and J 6 bases, with 18 bases left between them. The genes are TRBV11-3 and TRBJ2-7; weak D call: TRBD1 (6 bases). Source material: peripheral blood. This clonotype was obtained from a woman aged 55-69 years with acute or convalescent COVID-19. The CDR3 nucleotides read TGTGCCAGCAGTTCCCGCGGCGAGGGGGTCGAGCAGTACTTC. Encoded protein: CASSSRGEGVEQYF.